The text below deals with one T cell receptor (beta chain). This receptor's antigen is unknown. No base quality values were provided; no much bigger clone lies one nucleotide off. The CDR3 regions of human TCRbeta chains were subjected to immunosequencing. The study's processing was this. TCRs in the repertoires were compared against a reference library of SARS-CoV-2-specific TCRs that had been generated with the MIRA antigen-specificity platform. Breadth was defined as the fraction of unique TCRs that were SARS-CoV-2-associated, and depth was defined as the fraction of total T cells that were SARS-CoV-2-associated. Using the MIRA data, each spike-specific TCR was mapped to the spike region that the TCR reacts to and placed in a CD4 or CD8 class. Log10-transformed breadth and depth values were compared by one-way ANOVA with Sidak's multiple comparisons tests. TCRdb holds this immuneACCESS table with in-frame rearrangements only. Some clones are missing; in checked studies, unresolved V genes explain under half, and the rest has no known cause. Clone size and V and J calls were adopted from that table, with D and trimming inferred from the DNA. Within this sample are some 89,000 clones, with over 75% of them counted one time only. 4.7% of the sample is held by the ten biggest clonotypes.

This sample was taken from a study of T cell responses to AZD1222 COVID-19 vaccine (dated by TCRdb to the early 2020s). Some background on the complete study: TCR sequencing was performed for about 250 trial participants, of whom roughly 200 were given two doses of AZD1222 and 26 were given two doses of MenACWY control vaccine. Trial participants were enrolled into age subgroups of 18-55, 56-69 and 70-plus years, which contained roughly 140, 27 and 60 TCR-sequenced participants, respectively.

Per the publication, the time point label means: baseline before first vaccination. Read against the paper, the sample's treatment or condition label means: meningococcal conjugate vaccine given as trial control. Vaccinee samples came from UK trials COV001 and COV002, including a single-blind randomized controlled phase 2/3 trial of AZD1222 (ChAdOx1 nCoV-19) in healthy adults. For TCRbeta chain sequencing, PBMC samples were collected from trial participants at day 0 and at day 28 after the second dose. The CDR3 goes from the cysteine to the phenylalanine over 12 residues. Solely the CDR3 DNA is kept, with 36 bases framed from the first base. The germline V gene supplies CDR1 MGHRA and CDR2 YSYEKL. Between the V and J ends, shortened by 0 bases and 12 bases respectively, the junction contains 9 bases. Study-wide conclusions, independent of this receptor: Only a handful of AZD1222 recipients were SARS-CoV-2 seropositive at baseline, limiting conclusions about previously exposed vaccinees. The 56-69-year group was small, and its depth increase did not reach significance, likely because of low power. Because no day 14 peak-response samples were available, the repertoires could be characterized only after the peak T cell response. CD4 TCRs associated with the vaccine covered the entire spike protein, and the dominant responses were in regions 160-218 and 743-854. Reportedly, almost half of the unique spike-specific TCRs recognized epitopes lying outside the regions that are mutated in the B.1.351 and B.1.1.7 variants. Participants were mostly white British and included more females than males, and it was suggested by the authors that clonal diversity may have been underestimated. Spike-specific TCR breadth and depth rose significantly after two AZD1222 doses compared with day 0 and with MenACWY recipients.

The chain is assembled from TRBV4-1 and TRBJ2-4; TRBD1 might be the D gene, on 5 matching bases. The sample here was peripheral blood, taken on day 0 of MenACWY control vaccination. The receptor was isolated from an adult in good health. CDR3 loop: CASSQDFGHQYF. The DNA sequence is given as TGCGCCAGCAGCCAAGATTTTGGACATCAGTACTTC.